A selection of T cell receptor beta chains follows, all from one sample in a study of cytomegalovirus exposure and HLA in healthy donors. The protocol was immunoSEQ multiplex PCR, while the TCRdb copy is restricted to in-frame clones and leaves out a portion. The profile shows about 140,000 clones, 60% to 80% of them singletons. The sequencing input was PBMCs. Every receptor here comes from a male donor in good health and CMV-seronegative. Each CDR3 is given with its conserved first and last residue. A D gene is named only where the DNA matches it firmly. Size is omitted from some rows. Given values are once, few, many or a class for expanded clones.

j_call | v_call | d_call | clone_size | cdr3_aa | cdr3_nt
TRBJ1-6 | TRBV7-9 | TRBD1 | NA | CASSSGQGISPLHF | TGTGCCAGCAGCTCGGGACAGGGGATTTCACCCCTCCACTTT
TRBJ1-5 | TRBV5-6 | NA | NA | CASSFRGEQPQHF | TGTGCCAGCAGCTTCAGGGGAGAGCAGCCCCAGCATTTT
TRBJ2-7 | TRBV10-1 | TRBD2 | NA | CASSEQAGAPHEQYF | TGCGCCAGCAGTGAGCAAGCGGGGGCCCCCCACGAGCAGTACTTC
TRBJ2-7 | TRBV18 | TRBD1 | NA | CASSPGQPTYEQYF | TGTGCCAGCTCACCGGGACAGCCTACCTACGAGCAGTACTTC
TRBJ1-6 | TRBV4-3 | TRBD1 | NA | CAPPRDRVNSPLHF | TGCGCCCCCCCCCGGGACAGGGTTAATTCACCCCTCCACTTT
TRBJ1-2 | TRBV7-9 | TRBD1 | NA | CASSRGQNPYGYTF | TGTGCCAGCAGCAGGGGACAGAATCCCTATGGCTACACCTTC
TRBJ2-5 | TRBV10-1 | NA | NA | CATSDTGSQTQYF | TGCGCCACCTCGGACACCGGTAGTCAGACCCAGTACTTC
TRBJ2-7 | TRBV5-6 | NA | NA | CASSSGTGGTYEQYF | TGTGCCAGCAGCTCCGGGACGGGGGGCACCTACGAGCAGTACTTC
TRBJ2-3 | TRBV18 | NA | NA | CASSPILRTETDTQYF | TGTGCCAGCTCACCTATCTTAAGGACAGAAACAGATACGCAGTATTTT
TRBJ2-1 | TRBV5-1 | TRBD2 | NA | CASSLLAGANNEQFF | TGCGCCAGCAGCTTACTAGCGGGGGCTAACAATGAGCAGTTCTTC
TRBJ2-7 | TRBV13 | TRBD1 | NA | CASSLERGQRYEQYF | TGTGCCAGCAGCTTAGAGAGGGGGCAACGCTACGAGCAGTACTTC
TRBJ1-2 | TRBV7-9 | TRBD1 | once | CASSYRDRAYGYTF | TGTGCCAGCAGCTACCGGGACAGGGCCTATGGCTACACCTTC
TRBJ2-7 | TRBV19 | TRBD1 | NA | CASSPRQGAWEQYF | TGTGCCAGTAGTCCCCGACAGGGGGCGTGGGAGCAGTACTTC
TRBJ2-2 | TRBV5-5 | NA | NA | CASSFGSSTNTGELFF | TGTGCCAGCAGCTTTGGTTCTAGCACGAACACCGGGGAGCTGTTTTTT
TRBJ1-1 | TRBV27 | NA | NA | CASSPGTGAGAEAFF | TGTGCCAGCAGTCCAGGGACTGGAGCGGGCGCTGAAGCTTTCTTT
TRBJ1-6 | TRBV5-6 | TRBD1 | NA | CASSLARGNDSPLHF | TGTGCCAGCAGCTTGGCCAGGGGGAACGATTCACCCCTCCACTTT
TRBJ1-1 | TRBV10-3 | NA | NA | CAISPGHPNTEAFF | TGTGCCATCAGTCCCGGACACCCGAACACTGAAGCTTTCTTT
TRBJ1-5 | TRBV21-1 | NA | NA | CASSKGGWNEGRLSQPQHF | TGTGCCAGCAGCAAAGGGGGTTGGAATGAGGGAAGGTTGAGCCAGCCCCAGCATTTT
TRBJ2-5 | TRBV16 | NA | NA | CASSQSRETQYF | TGTGCCAGCAGCCAATCCCGAGAGACCCAGTACTTC
TRBJ2-3 | TRBV9 | TRBD2 | NA | CASSVGPGGVQRGVTSTDTQYF | TGTGCCAGCAGCGTAGGGCCAGGGGGTGTCCAGCGGGGGGTCACAAGCACAGATACGCAGTATTTT
TRBJ2-1 | TRBV27 | TRBD2 | NA | CASSPRAPRTSGGLGEQFF | TGTGCCAGCTCCCCTAGGGCACCTCGGACTAGCGGGGGGTTGGGTGAGCAGTTCTTC
TRBJ1-1 | TRBV6-1 | TRBD1 | few | CASGTGRTEAFF | TGTGCCAGCGGGACAGGGAGGACTGAAGCTTTCTTT
TRBJ2-7 | TRBV11-2 | NA | NA | CASSLESVRSYEQYF | TGTGCCAGCAGCTTAGAGAGTGTGAGGTCCTACGAGCAGTACTTC
TRBJ1-1 | TRBV29-1 | NA | NA | CSVQHGARSTEAFF | TGCAGCGTCCAACACGGTGCCAGGTCCACTGAAGCTTTCTTT
TRBJ1-2 | TRBV10-3 | TRBD1 | NA | CAISEPKDRAGGYTF | TGTGCCATCAGTGAGCCGAAGGACAGGGCCGGGGGCTACACCTTC
TRBJ2-3 | TRBV5-4 | TRBD2 | NA | CASSELAGGPDTQYF | TGTGCCAGCAGCGAACTAGCGGGGGGTCCAGATACGCAGTATTTT
TRBJ1-4 | TRBV5-4 | NA | NA | CASTRGSGNNEKLFF | TGTGCCAGCACCCGAGGGTCGGGGAACAATGAAAAACTGTTTTTT
TRBJ2-3 | TRBV6-5 | NA | NA | CASSAWGVGTDTQYF | TGTGCCAGCAGCGCTTGGGGGGTGGGCACAGATACGCAGTATTTT
TRBJ2-7 | TRBV7-2 | NA | NA | CASSLAGGGTREQYF | TGTGCCAGCAGCTTAGCAGGGGGGGGGACGAGGGAGCAGTACTTC
TRBJ2-3 | TRBV4-2 | NA | NA | CASSQAPGGPDTQYF | TGTGCCAGCAGCCAAGCCCCGGGGGGCCCAGATACGCAGTATTTT
TRBJ2-7 | TRBV27 | NA | NA | CASTLRGLGGTASHEQYF | TGTGCCAGCACCTTAAGGGGACTAGGCGGGACAGCTTCCCACGAGCAGTACTTC
TRBJ1-2 | TRBV25-1 | TRBD1 | NA | CASSPQPGQGARNYGYTF | TGTGCCAGCAGTCCCCAACCGGGACAGGGGGCGAGGAACTATGGCTACACCTTC
TRBJ1-2 | TRBV6-5 | NA | NA | CASSYDINYGYTF | TGTGCCAGCAGTTACGACATAAACTATGGCTACACCTTC
TRBJ1-1 | TRBV9 | NA | NA | CASSGGGTEAFF | TGTGCCAGCAGCGGCGGAGGTACTGAAGCTTTCTTT
TRBJ2-7 | TRBV27 | TRBD1 | few | CASSPATGIYEQYF | TGTGCCAGCAGTCCCGCGACAGGGATCTACGAGCAGTACTTC
TRBJ1-2 | TRBV4-3 | NA | NA | CASSFDRQANYGYTF | TGCGCCAGCAGCTTCGACAGGCAAGCTAACTATGGCTACACCTTC
TRBJ2-6 | TRBV14 | TRBD1 | NA | CASSQPPGQGKTGANVLTF | TGTGCCAGCAGCCAGCCCCCGGGACAGGGGAAAACTGGGGCCAACGTCCTGACTTTC
TRBJ2-7 | TRBV6-5 | NA | NA | CASGLGQSSYEQYF | TGTGCCAGCGGCTTAGGACAGAGCTCCTACGAGCAGTACTTC
TRBJ2-5 | TRBV5-4 | NA | NA | CASSPQRGGAQETQYF | TGTGCCAGCAGCCCCCAAAGGGGGGGGGCTCAAGAGACCCAGTACTTC
TRBJ2-3 | TRBV27 | NA | once | CATGERDITDTQYF | TGTGCCACCGGGGAGCGGGACATCACAGATACGCAGTATTTT
TRBJ2-7 | TRBV27 | TRBD2 | NA | CASSLGGAPYEQYF | TGTGCCAGCAGTCTCGGGGGGGCCCCCTACGAGCAGTACTTC
TRBJ1-5 | TRBV15 | NA | NA | CATSRAPREEGYNQPQHF | TGTGCCACCAGCAGAGCCCCCAGGGAGGAAGGATACAATCAGCCCCAGCATTTT
TRBJ2-1 | TRBV2 | TRBD1 | NA | CASSTGQGRNEQFF | TGTGCCAGCAGTACGGGACAGGGCCGCAATGAGCAGTTCTTC
TRBJ2-1 | TRBV9 | NA | once | CASSEEDWSTQFF | TGTGCCAGCAGCGAAGAGGACTGGAGCACGCAGTTCTTC
TRBJ1-1 | TRBV30 | NA | NA | CAWSVRGKTEAFF | TGTGCCTGGAGTGTACGGGGTAAAACTGAAGCTTTCTTT
TRBJ2-1 | TRBV4-2 | NA | NA | CASSRNSLRISRGNEQFF | TGTGCCAGCAGCCGAAATTCTTTGCGTATTTCAAGGGGCAATGAGCAGTTCTTC
TRBJ2-5 | TRBV19 | TRBD1 | few | CASSIGGQAHQETQYF | TGTGCCAGTAGTATAGGGGGACAGGCCCACCAAGAGACCCAGTACTTC
TRBJ1-4 | TRBV9 | TRBD1 | NA | CASSVGDRGGEKLFF | TGTGCCAGCAGCGTAGGCGACAGGGGTGGTGAAAAACTGTTTTTT
TRBJ1-1 | TRBV29-1 | TRBD1 | NA | CSVGTGETEAFF | TGCAGCGTCGGGACAGGGGAAACTGAAGCTTTCTTT
TRBJ1-6 | TRBV11-2 | NA | NA | CASSLTGSPLHF | TGTGCCAGCAGCTTAACTGGTTCACCCCTCCACTTT
TRBJ2-1 | TRBV7-3 | NA | NA | CASSLTGGDNEQFF | TGTGCCAGCAGCTTAACGGGGGGAGACAATGAGCAGTTCTTC
TRBJ2-7 | TRBV10-1 | TRBD1 | NA | CASSESGQGADEQYF | TGCGCCAGCAGTGAGTCGGGACAGGGGGCCGACGAGCAGTACTTC
TRBJ2-5 | TRBV7-6 | TRBD2 | NA | CASSLEASGAAETQYF | TGTGCCAGCAGCTTAGAAGCTAGCGGGGCTGCGGAGACCCAGTACTTC
TRBJ2-5 | TRBV19 | TRBD2 | NA | CASSIGLGGGVQETQYF | TGTGCCAGTAGTATAGGCCTAGGCGGGGGGGTTCAAGAGACCCAGTACTTC
TRBJ2-7 | TRBV10-3 | NA | NA | CAIRSRDSHGEQYF | TGTGCCATCAGGTCCCGGGACTCGCACGGGGAGCAGTACTTC
TRBJ2-7 | TRBV15 | TRBD1 | few | CATSRGPGGAYEQYF | TGTGCCACCAGCAGAGGTCCAGGGGGCGCCTACGAGCAGTACTTC
TRBJ2-5 | TRBV7-3 | TRBD1 | NA | CASSSSGQGLETQYF | TGTGCCAGCAGCTCGTCGGGACAGGGCTTGGAGACCCAGTACTTC
TRBJ2-1 | TRBV4-1 | TRBD2 | NA | CASSQPPGLAFNEQFF | TGCGCCAGCAGCCAGCCTCCGGGACTAGCCTTCAATGAGCAGTTCTTC
TRBJ1-2 | TRBV6-1 | NA | NA | CASSEEAHYGYTF | TGTGCCAGCAGTGAGGAGGCCCACTATGGCTACACCTTC
TRBJ1-4 | TRBV7-8 | NA | once | CASSLPGFSTNEKLFF | TGTGCCAGCAGCTTACCAGGGTTTTCAACTAATGAAAAACTGTTTTTT